This TCR beta chain was recovered during a study of blood T cells in healthy people across ages. Study-wide results and caveats: Using unsorted PBMCs precluded a conclusive naive versus antigen-experienced comparison.

The V segment lost 4 bases and the J segment 2 bases; nucleotides outside the gene matches: 7. Germline V lookup: CDR1 SGHRS, CDR2 YFSETQ. This CDR3 contains 17 residues. Alongside a J-beta primer mix, a sample-barcoded 5' primer served in a second PCR lasting about 7 to 11 cycles. In TCRdb, the 5' RACE reads were re-called with MiXCR into one record per CDR3 protein. The sample has 550,000 to 700,000 distinct CDR3 sequences, 25% to 30% seen once. This clonotype was detected only a few times. The antigen remains undetermined. The specimen sequenced was blood. The chain links TRBV5-1 to TRBJ2-3, with 13 bases aligning to TRBD2. This sequence was found in a woman aged 70-85 years in good health. In DNA, the CDR3 is TGCGCCAGCAGCCGAATGGGACTAGCGGGATCCACAGATACGCAGTATTTT. Protein sequence: CASSRMGLAGSTDTQYF.